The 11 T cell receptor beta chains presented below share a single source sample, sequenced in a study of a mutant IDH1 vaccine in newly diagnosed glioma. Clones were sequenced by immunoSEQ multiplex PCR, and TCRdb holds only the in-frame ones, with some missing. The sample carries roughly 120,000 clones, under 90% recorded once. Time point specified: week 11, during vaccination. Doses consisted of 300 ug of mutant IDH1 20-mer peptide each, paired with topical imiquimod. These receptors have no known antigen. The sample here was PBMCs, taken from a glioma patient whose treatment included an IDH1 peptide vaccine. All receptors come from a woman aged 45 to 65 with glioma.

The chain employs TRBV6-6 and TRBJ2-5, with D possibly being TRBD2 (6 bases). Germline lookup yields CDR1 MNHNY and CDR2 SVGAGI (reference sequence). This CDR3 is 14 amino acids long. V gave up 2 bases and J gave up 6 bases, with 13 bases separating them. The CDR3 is CASSYAGGRQTQYF. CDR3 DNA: TGTGCCAGCAGTTACGCTGGGGGGAGGCAGACCCAGTACTTC.

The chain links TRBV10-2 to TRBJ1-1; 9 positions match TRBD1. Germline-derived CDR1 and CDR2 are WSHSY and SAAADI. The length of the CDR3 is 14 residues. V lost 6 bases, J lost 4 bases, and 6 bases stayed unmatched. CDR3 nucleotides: TGCGCCAGCAGCGATTTGACAGGGGGCACTGAAGCTTTCTTT. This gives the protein CASSDLTGGTEAFF.

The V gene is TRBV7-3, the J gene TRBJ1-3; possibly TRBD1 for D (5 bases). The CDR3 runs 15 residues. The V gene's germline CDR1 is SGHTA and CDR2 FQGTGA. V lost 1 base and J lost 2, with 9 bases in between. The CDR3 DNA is TGTGCCAGCAGCTTAAATACGGGGGCTGGAAACACCATATATTTT. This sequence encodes CASSLNTGAGNTIYF.

The CDR3, as DNA: TGTGCCAGCAGACCAACAGGGGCCTACGAGCAGTACTTC. Its translation is CASRPTGAYEQYF. The rearrangement joins TRBV7-9 to TRBJ2-5; 7 bases map to TRBD1. With the DNA end fitting TRBJ2-7 better, the J assignment may be wrong. The CDR3 length is 13 residues. Germline CDR1 reads SEHNR; CDR2 reads FQNEAQ (reference sequence).

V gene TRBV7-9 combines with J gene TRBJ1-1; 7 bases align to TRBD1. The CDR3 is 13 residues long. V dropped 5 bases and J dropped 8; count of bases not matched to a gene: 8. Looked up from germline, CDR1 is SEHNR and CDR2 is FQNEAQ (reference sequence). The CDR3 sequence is CASSLRQGGEAFF. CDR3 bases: TGTGCCAGCAGCCTGCGACAGGGAGGGGAAGCTTTCTTT.

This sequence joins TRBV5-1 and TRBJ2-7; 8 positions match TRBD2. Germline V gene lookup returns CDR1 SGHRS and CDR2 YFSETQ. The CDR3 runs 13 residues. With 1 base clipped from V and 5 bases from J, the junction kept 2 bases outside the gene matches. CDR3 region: CASSLREGDEQYF. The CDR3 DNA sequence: TGCGCCAGCAGCTTGCGGGAGGGAGACGAGCAGTACTTC.

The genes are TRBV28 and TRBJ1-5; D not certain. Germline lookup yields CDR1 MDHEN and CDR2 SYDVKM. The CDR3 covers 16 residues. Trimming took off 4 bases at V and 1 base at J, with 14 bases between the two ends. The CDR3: CASSSSGGLSNQPQHF. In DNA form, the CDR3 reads TGTGCCAGCAGTTCCTCGGGAGGACTAAGCAATCAGCCCCAGCATTTT. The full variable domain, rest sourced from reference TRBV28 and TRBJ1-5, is DVKVTQSSRYLVKRTGEKVFLECVQDMDHENMFWYRQDPGLGLRLIYFSYDVKMKEKGDIPEGYSVSREKKERFSLILESASTNQTSMYLCASSSSGGLSNQPQHFGDGTRLSIL.

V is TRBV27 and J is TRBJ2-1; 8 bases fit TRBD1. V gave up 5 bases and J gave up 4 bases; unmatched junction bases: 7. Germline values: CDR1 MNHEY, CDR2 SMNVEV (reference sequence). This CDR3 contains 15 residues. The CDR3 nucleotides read TGTGCCAGCAGTCCCCGGGACAGGCAGTACAATGAGCAGTTCTTC. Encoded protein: CASSPRDRQYNEQFF.

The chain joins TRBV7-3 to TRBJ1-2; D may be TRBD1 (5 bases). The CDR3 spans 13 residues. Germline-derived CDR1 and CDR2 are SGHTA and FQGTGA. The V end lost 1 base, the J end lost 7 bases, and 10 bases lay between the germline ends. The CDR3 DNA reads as TGTGCCAGCAGCTTAAATGAGGGGCTTGGCTACACCTTC. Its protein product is CASSLNEGLGYTF.

CDR3 sequence reads: CASSALLANNEQYF. The CDR3 nucleotides read TGTGCCAGCAGTGCTTTACTAGCGAACAACGAGCAGTACTTC. The V gene is TRBV6-5, the J gene TRBJ2-7, with 7 bases that match TRBD2. V lost 5 bases and J lost 5; bases outside the gene matches: 9. This CDR3 region has 14 residues. From germline, CDR1 is MNHEY and CDR2 SVGAGI.

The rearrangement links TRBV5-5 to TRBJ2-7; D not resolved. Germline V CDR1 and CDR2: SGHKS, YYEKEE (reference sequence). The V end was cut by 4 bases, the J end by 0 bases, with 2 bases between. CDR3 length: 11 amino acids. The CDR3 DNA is TGTGCCAGCAGCACCTCCTACGAGCAGTACTTC. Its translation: CASSTSYEQYF.